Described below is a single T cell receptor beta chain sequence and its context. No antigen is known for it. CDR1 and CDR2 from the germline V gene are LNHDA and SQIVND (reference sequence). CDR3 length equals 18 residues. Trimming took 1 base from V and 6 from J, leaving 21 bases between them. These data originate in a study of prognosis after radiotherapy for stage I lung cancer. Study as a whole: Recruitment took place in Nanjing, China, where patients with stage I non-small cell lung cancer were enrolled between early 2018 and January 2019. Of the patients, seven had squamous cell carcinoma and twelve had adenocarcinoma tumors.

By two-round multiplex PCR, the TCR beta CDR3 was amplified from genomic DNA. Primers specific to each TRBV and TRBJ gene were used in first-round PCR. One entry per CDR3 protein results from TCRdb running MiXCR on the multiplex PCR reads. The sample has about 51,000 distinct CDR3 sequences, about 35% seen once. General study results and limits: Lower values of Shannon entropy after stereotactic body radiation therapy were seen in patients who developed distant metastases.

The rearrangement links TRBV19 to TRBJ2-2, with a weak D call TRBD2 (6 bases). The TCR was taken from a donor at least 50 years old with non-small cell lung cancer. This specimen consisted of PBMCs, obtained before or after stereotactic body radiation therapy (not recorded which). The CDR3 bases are TGTGCCAGTAGTATAGTTCGTGGTTGCGGGGTCCTATCCGGGGAGCTGTTTTTT. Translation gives CASSIVRGCGVLSGELFF. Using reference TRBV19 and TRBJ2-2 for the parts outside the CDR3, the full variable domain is DGGITQSPKYLFRKEGQNVTLSCEQNLNHDAMYWYRQDPGQGLRLIYYSQIVNDFQKGDIAEGYSVSREKKESFPLTVTSAQKNPTAFYLCASSIVRGCGVLSGELFFGEGSRLTVL.